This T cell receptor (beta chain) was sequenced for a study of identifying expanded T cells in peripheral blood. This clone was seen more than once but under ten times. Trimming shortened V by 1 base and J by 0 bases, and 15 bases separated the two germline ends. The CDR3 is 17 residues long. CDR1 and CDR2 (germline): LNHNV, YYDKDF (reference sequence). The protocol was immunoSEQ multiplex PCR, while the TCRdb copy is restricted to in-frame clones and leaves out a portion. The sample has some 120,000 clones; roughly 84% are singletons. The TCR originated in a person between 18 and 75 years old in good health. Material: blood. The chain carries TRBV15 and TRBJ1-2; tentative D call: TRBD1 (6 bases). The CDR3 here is CATSRGGGSSANYGYTF. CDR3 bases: TGTGCCACCAGCAGAGGAGGGGGGTCGTCGGCTAACTATGGCTACACCTTC.